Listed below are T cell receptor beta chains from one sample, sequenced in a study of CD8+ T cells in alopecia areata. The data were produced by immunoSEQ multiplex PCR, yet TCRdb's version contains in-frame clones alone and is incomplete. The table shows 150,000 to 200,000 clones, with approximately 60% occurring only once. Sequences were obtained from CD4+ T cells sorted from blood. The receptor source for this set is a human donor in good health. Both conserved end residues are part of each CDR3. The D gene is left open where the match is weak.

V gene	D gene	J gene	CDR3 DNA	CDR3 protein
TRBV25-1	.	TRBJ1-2	TGTGCCAGCAGTGGATTACAGGGTGGCTACACCTTC	CASSGLQGGYTF
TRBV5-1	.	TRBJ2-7	TGCGCCAGCAGCAGTGGTGGGGAGCAGTACTTC	CASSSGGEQYF
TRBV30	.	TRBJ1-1	TGTGCCTGGAGATACGGATGGGGAGGGGCTGAAGCTTTCTTT	CAWRYGWGGAEAFF
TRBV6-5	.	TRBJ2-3	TGTGCCAGCAGTTATGGTATGAGCACAGATACGCAGTATTTT	CASSYGMSTDTQYF
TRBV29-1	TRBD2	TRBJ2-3	TGCAGCGCACTGACTAGCGGAAGAGGCGGTACGCAGTATTTT	CSALTSGRGGTQYF
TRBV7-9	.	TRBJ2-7	TGTGCCAGCAGCTTAGCGGGAGCACCGGGAGAGCAGTACTTC	CASSLAGAPGEQYF
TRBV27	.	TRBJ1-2	TGTGCCAGCAGTTTCGCAAGGAACTATGGCTACACCTTC	CASSFARNYGYTF
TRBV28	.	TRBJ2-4	TGTGCCAGCAGTTTTAAGACTTATCAAGCCAAAAACATTCAGTACTTC	CASSFKTYQAKNIQYF
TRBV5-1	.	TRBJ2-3	TGCGCCAGCAGCTTGGATCCAGCGCTGCGGGCAGATACGCAGTATTTT	CASSLDPALRADTQYF
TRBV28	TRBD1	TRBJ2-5	TGTGCCAGCAGTTCACCGGGACAGGGGAACGGAGAGACCCAGTACTTC	CASSSPGQGNGETQYF